The T cell receptor beta chain under discussion was sequenced for a study of T cells in Graves' hyperthyroidism and ophthalmopathy. Researchers amplified the TCR beta CDR3 regions from RNA transcripts. First-round RT-PCR of the TCR CDR3 relied on the HTBI primer set. TCRdb used MiXCR to reprocess the multiplex PCR reads, holding one entry per CDR3 protein. The top ten hold around 7% of the sample, which has about 420,000 distinct CDR3 sequences, around 14% seen once. This clonotype was detected many times. Antigen specificity is unknown. Findings and limits, study-wide: Among thyroid clonotypes expanded above 0.001, most also appeared in blood.

CDR3 size: 13 residues. V was pared by 11 bases and J by 6 bases, with 20 bases between. Germline assignment: CDR1 ENHRY and CDR2 SYGVKD. This chain connects TRBV10-3 to TRBJ2-7, with D perhaps TRBD1 or TRBD2 (5 bases each). The sequencing input was blood. This clonotype was obtained from a woman younger than 35 with Graves' hyperthyroidism. CDR3 residues: CALSLGADAEQYF. Here the CDR3 DNA reads TGTGCCCTATCACTCGGGGCAGATGCCGAGCAGTACTTC.